In this sample, the clone carrying this TCR delta chain is medium-sized. This sample is part of a study of gamma-delta chains in newborns, infants, children. The germline CDR1 and CDR2 sequences are GEAIGNYY and EKD. This CDR3 region has 19 residues. The J segment lost 2 bases and the V segment lost 0 bases, leaving 8 bases of the junction unmatched. TCRdb used CATT to re-call clones from the reads. The repertoire consists of roughly 7,100 delta-chain clones, with under 0.75% occurring once and the leading ten covering roughly a sixth. The TCR sequence derives from a child who was a newborn, infant or young child, either healthy, febrile or measles-vaccinated (not recorded which). Sequencing was performed on blood. The V and J genes are TRDV2 and TRDJ3; 8 nucleotides agree with TRDD3. CDR3 bases: TGTGCCTGTGACACCGCTGGGGGACACAACGCCTGGGACACCCGACAGATGTTTTTC. Protein product: CACDTAGGHNAWDTRQMFF.